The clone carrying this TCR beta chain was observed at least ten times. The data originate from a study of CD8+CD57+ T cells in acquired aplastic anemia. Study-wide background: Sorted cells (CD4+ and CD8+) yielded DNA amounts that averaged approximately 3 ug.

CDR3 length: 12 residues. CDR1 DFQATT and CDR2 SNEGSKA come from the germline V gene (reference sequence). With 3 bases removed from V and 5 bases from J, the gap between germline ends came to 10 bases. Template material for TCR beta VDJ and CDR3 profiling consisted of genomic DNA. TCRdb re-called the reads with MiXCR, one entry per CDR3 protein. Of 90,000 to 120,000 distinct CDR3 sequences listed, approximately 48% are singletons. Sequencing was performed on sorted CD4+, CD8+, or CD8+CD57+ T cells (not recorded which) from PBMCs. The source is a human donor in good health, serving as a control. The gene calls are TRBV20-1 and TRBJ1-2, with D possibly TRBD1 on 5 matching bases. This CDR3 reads CSASNRTYGYTF. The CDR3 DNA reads TGCAGTGCTAGCAACAGGACGTATGGCTACACCTTC.